Below are 6 T cell receptor beta chains sequenced from a single sample in a study of blood T cell repertoires in COVID-19. Here immunoSEQ multiplex PCR was the method, and the copy in TCRdb shows in-frame clones only, minus some. The sample includes 200,000 or so clones, approximately 85% of them seen just once. The sample consisted of peripheral blood. The receptors originated from a woman aged 70-85 years with active or convalescent COVID-19.

This chain connects TRBV11-1 to TRBJ2-4, with 9 bases matching TRBD1. The CDR3 contains 16 residues. Looked up from germline, CDR1 is SGHAT and CDR2 is FQDESV (reference sequence). Trimming cost V 1 base and J 1 base; bases outside gene matches: 2. The CDR3 nucleotides read TGTGCCAGCAGCTTAGGGGACAGGGTGGCCAAAAACATTCAGTACTTC. This gives the protein CASSLGDRVAKNIQYF. Full variable domain (remainder filled in from reference TRBV11-1 and TRBJ2-4): EAEVAQSPRYKITEKSQAVAFWCDPISGHATLYWYRQILGQGPELLVQFQDESVVDDSQLPKDRFSAERLKGVDSTLKIQPAELGDSAMYLCASSLGDRVAKNIQYFGAGTRLSVL.

The chain combines TRBV27 with TRBJ2-1; TRBD2 matches at 7 bases. V lost 4 bases to trimming and J lost 5 bases; unmatched junction nucleotides: 11. Looked up from germline, CDR1 is MNHEY and CDR2 is SMNVEV (reference sequence). The CDR3 runs 16 residues. DNA for the CDR3: TGTGCCAGCAGTTCTCGTTGGGCTAGCGGTGACAATGAGCAGTTCTTC. Encoded protein: CASSSRWASGDNEQFF.

The V call is TRBV18, the J call TRBJ1-1, with 8 bases fitting TRBD1. J was trimmed by 5 bases and V by 3 bases; bases with no gene match: 14. The CDR3 is made up of 17 amino acids. The V gene's germline CDR1 is KGHSH and CDR2 LQKENI. CDR3 in amino acids: CASSPTGTGQRGTEAFF. The CDR3 nucleotides are TGTGCCAGCTCACCGACCGGGACAGGCCAGAGGGGAACTGAAGCTTTCTTT.

The V call is TRBV6-2 or TRBV6-3, the J call TRBJ2-3; a weak D match, TRBD2 (6 bases). Deletions cut 2 bases from V and 0 bases from J, with 18 bases between. The CDR3 consists of 18 residues. Looked up from germline, CDR1 is MNHEY and CDR2 is SVGEGT. The CDR3 region is CASSYTPGSGTSTDTQYF. CDR3 nucleotide sequence: TGTGCCAGCAGTTACACCCCTGGTAGCGGTACTAGCACAGATACGCAGTATTTT.

V gene TRBV5-5 combines with J gene TRBJ2-5; maybe TRBD2 (5 bases). The CDR3 contains 14 residues. CDR1 SGHKS and CDR2 YYEKEE come from the germline V gene (reference sequence). Trimming removed 4 bases at V and 1 base at J, with 11 bases between. CDR3 residues: CASSPGISQETQYF. CDR3 DNA sequence: TGTGCCAGCAGCCCCGGGATTAGCCAAGAGACCCAGTACTTC.

The V call is TRBV5-6, the J call TRBJ1-1; 7 bases fit TRBD1. J was trimmed by 8 bases and V by 2 bases; bases with no gene match: 12. The V gene's germline CDR1 is SGHDT and CDR2 YYEEEE. The CDR3 has 15 residues. CDR3 sequence reads: CASSFQPGQLSEAFF. The CDR3 nucleotides read TGTGCCAGCAGCTTCCAACCGGGACAGTTATCGGAAGCTTTCTTT.